This TCR beta chain was recovered during a study of cytomegalovirus exposure and HLA in healthy donors. The CDR3 is made up of 14 amino acids. The V gene's germline CDR1 is SGHVS and CDR2 FNYEAQ. The ends were cut back, 1 base at V and 2 bases at J, with 7 bases in the middle. The PCR had 60 Vbeta and 13 Jbeta primers. The assay was immunoSEQ multiplex PCR, and TCRdb's table has in-frame clones only and misses some. Here the sample spans about 160,000 clones, about 85% being singletons. The rearrangement uses TRBV7-6 and TRBJ2-3, with D tentatively TRBD2 (5 bases). The sequence derives from a young man in good health and CMV-seropositive. The sample taken for sequencing was PBMCs. The CDR3 spells CASSLGGPTDTQYF. CDR3 nucleotide sequence: TGTGCCAGCAGCTTAGGAGGGCCCACAGATACGCAGTATTTT.